This TCR beta chain was recovered during a study of PD-L1 blockade in urothelial cancer. Regarding time point: pretreatment peripheral blood. The protocol was immunoSEQ multiplex PCR, while the TCRdb copy is restricted to in-frame clones and leaves out a portion. The table has some 56,000 clones, roughly 84% seen once; the top ten hold about 1.2%. Germline CDR1 MNHEY, CDR2 SVGAGI. The CDR3 spans 15 residues. J gave up 8 bases and V 0 bases, and 7 bases lay outside the gene matches. This clone was counted a few times. The J gene is TRBJ1-2, the V gene TRBV6-5; 9 bases are shared with TRBD1. The sequences come from PBMCs, collected around atezolizumab (anti-PD-L1) treatment. The TCR sequence derives from a man aged 45-65 years with urothelial cancer. CDR3: CASSYSRDRVSGYTF. The CDR3 DNA is TGTGCCAGCAGTTACTCCCGGGACAGGGTGAGCGGCTACACCTTC.